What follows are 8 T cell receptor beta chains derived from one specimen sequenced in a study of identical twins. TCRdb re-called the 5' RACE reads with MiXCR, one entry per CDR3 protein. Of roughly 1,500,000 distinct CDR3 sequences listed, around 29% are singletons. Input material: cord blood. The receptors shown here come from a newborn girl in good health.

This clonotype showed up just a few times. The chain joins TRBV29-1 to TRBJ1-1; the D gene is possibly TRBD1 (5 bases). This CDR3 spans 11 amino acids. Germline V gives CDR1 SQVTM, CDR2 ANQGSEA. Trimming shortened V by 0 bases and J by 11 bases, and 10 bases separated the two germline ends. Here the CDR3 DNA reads TGCAGCGTTGAAGATGGGGCAGGGGCTTTCTTT. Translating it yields CSVEDGAGAFF.

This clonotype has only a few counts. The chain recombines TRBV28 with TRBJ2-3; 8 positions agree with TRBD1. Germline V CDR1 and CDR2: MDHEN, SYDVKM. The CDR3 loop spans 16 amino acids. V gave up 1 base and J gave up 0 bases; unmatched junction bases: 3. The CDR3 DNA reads TGTGCCAGCAGTTTATTTCGGGACAGGAGCACAGATACGCAGTATTTT. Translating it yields CASSLFRDRSTDTQYF.

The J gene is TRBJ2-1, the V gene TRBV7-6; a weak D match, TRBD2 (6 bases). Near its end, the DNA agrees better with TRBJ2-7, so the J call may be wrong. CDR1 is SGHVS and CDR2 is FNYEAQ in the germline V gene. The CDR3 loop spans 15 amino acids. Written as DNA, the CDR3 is TGTGCCAGCAGCATTGAGGCGGGACCAGCCTACGAGCAGTACTTC. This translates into CASSIEAGPAYEQYF.

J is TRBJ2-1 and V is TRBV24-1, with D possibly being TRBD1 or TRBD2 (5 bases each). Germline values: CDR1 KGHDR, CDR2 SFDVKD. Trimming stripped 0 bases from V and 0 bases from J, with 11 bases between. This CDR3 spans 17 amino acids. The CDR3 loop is CATSDLQGRGSYNEQFF. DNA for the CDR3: TGTGCCACCAGTGATTTGCAGGGACGGGGCTCCTACAATGAGCAGTTCTTC.

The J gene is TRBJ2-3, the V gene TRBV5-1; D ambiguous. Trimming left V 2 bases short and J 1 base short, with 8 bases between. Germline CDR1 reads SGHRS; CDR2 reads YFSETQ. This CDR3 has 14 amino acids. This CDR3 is CASSFTTRTDTQYF. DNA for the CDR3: TGCGCCAGCAGCTTTACGACTCGCACAGATACGCAGTATTTT.

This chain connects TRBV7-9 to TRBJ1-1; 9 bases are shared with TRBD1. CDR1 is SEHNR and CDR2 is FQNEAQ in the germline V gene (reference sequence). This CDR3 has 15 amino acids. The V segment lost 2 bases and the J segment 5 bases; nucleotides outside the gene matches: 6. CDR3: CASSLLRDRETEAFF. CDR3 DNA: TGTGCCAGCAGCTTATTGAGGGACAGGGAGACTGAAGCTTTCTTT. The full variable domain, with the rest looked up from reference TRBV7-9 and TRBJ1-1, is DTGVSQNPRHKITKRGQNVTFRCDPISEHNRLYWYRQTLGQGPEFLTYFQNEAQLEKSRLLSDRFSAERPKGSFSTLEIQRTEQGDSAMYLCASSLLRDRETEAFFGQGTRLTVV.

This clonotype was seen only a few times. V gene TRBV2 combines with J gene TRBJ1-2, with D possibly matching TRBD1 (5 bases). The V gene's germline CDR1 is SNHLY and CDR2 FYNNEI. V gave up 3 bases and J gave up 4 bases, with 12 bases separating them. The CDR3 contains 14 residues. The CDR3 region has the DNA TGTGCCAGCAGTGAGGGGGGGATCCTCTATGGCTACACCTTC. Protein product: CASSEGGILYGYTF.

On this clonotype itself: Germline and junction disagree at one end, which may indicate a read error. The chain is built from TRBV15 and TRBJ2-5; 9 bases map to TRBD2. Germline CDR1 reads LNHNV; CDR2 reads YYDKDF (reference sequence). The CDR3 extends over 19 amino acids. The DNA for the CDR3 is TGTGCCACCAACAGAGCCCGTGGAGCGGGGGGCGCAGTCCAAGAGACCCAGTACTTC. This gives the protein CATNRARGAGGAVQETQYF.